The 20 T cell receptor beta chains reported below all come from one sample, sequenced in a study of read filtering for tumor transcriptome and immune sequencing. Molecular barcoded adaptors covering alpha/delta and beta/gamma chains were used on approximately 400 ng RNA. TCRdb re-called the reads through MiXCR, storing one row per CDR3 protein. The sample lists roughly 130,000 distinct CDR3 sequences; approximately 12% were seen once. Sequencing input: a population of CD138-negative cells sorted from bone marrow. Receptor source: a donor at least 40 years old with multiple myeloma.

The V gene is TRBV3-1, the J gene TRBJ2-5, with D unclear. There are 15 residues in the CDR3. Per the germline V gene, CDR1 is LGHDT and CDR2 is YNNKEL (reference sequence). V gave up 1 base and J gave up 9 bases, with 18 bases separating them. Here the CDR3 reads CASSQVRSSVVAQYF. For the CDR3, the DNA is TGTGCCAGCAGCCAAGTGCGATCTTCGGTTGTGGCCCAGTACTTC.

The table lists this clonotype with many counts. The V gene is TRBV7-9, the J gene TRBJ2-5; D not certain. The CDR3 consists of 11 residues. Germline assignment: CDR1 SEHNR and CDR2 FQNEAQ (reference sequence). The V and J ends lost 1 base and 4 bases respectively, with 1 base between them. Here the CDR3 DNA reads TGTGCCAGCAGCTTAGTAGAGACCCAGTACTTC. It is translated as CASSLVETQYF.

This clonotype was seen repeatedly, ten times or more. This chain uses TRBV2 with TRBJ2-1, with 10 bases matching TRBD2. J lost 5 bases, V lost 10 bases, and 17 bases had no gene match. The CDR3 is made up of 17 amino acids. Germline CDR1 SNHLY, CDR2 FYNNEI. CDR3 nucleotide sequence: TGTGCCACCCAAGGACTAGCGGACAGTCACAGGAACAATGAGCAGTTCTTC. This translates into CATQGLADSHRNNEQFF.

The rearrangement links TRBV21-1 to TRBJ1-6; the listed D gene, TRBD1, was not tested against the DNA. TRBV21-1 has pseudogene status. The CDR3 runs to 16 residues. CDR3 DNA: TGTGCCAGCATACACCGTGGGGGGGGAAAAAGAACACCCCTCCACTTT. Translating gives CASIHRGGGKRTPLHF.

This clonotype was detected ten times or more. The rearrangement uses TRBV23-1 and TRBJ2-7; possible D gene TRBD1, 5 bases. TRBV23-1 is placed among ORFs of uncertain function. The V end was cut by 0 bases, the J end by 2 bases, with 17 bases between. This CDR3 contains 17 residues. The CDR3 loop reads CASSQSKTGDKTYEQYF. CDR3 sequence (DNA): TGCGCCAGCAGTCAATCGAAAACAGGTGACAAAACCTACGAGCAGTACTTC.

This clonotype was picked up one time. This may stem from a read error, because a much larger clone lies one nucleotide away. J is TRBJ2-5 and V is TRBV30; D might be TRBD2 (5 bases). Per the germline V gene, CDR1 is GTSNPN and CDR2 is SVGIG (reference sequence). This CDR3 is 13 amino acids long. V shed 0 bases and J shed 5 bases, with 10 bases lying between them. This chain's CDR3 is CAWSVQRGETQYF. Written as DNA, the CDR3 is TGTGCCTGGAGTGTACAGCGAGGGGAGACCCAGTACTTC.

This clonotype was counted ten times or more. The V gene is TRBV6-1, the J gene TRBJ2-5, with D possibly TRBD2 on 5 matching bases. V was trimmed by 0 bases and J by 5 bases, leaving 13 bases between them. This CDR3 comprises 15 residues. Per germline, CDR1 MNHNS and CDR2 SASEGT. The CDR3 here is CASSEADGRRETQYF. The CDR3 DNA follows: TGTGCCAGCAGTGAAGCCGACGGACGGAGGGAGACCCAGTACTTC.

The table lists this clonotype with many counts. The chain recombines TRBV7-2 with TRBJ2-1, with 8 positions matching TRBD2. The CDR3 has 16 residues. Germline trimming cut 6 bases from V and 4 bases from J; bases unmatched to any gene: 11. From germline, CDR1 is SGHTA and CDR2 FQGNSA. CDR3 loop: CASRTSSGGFYNEQFF. CDR3 bases: TGTGCCAGCAGAACTTCCAGCGGGGGCTTTTACAATGAGCAGTTCTTC. The full variable domain, with the rest looked up from reference TRBV7-2 and TRBJ2-1, is GAGVSQSPSNKVTEKGKDVELRCDPISGHTALYWYRQSLGQGLEFLIYFQGNSAPDKSGLPSDRFSAERTGGSVSTLTIQRTQQEDSAVYLCASRTSSGGFYNEQFFGPGTRLTVL.

This rearrangement joins TRBV28 to TRBJ2-5; tentative D call: TRBD1 (5 bases). Germline V gene data show CDR1 as MDHEN and CDR2 as SYDVKM. The CDR3 has 14 amino acids. Trimming cost V 5 bases and J 6 bases, with 16 bases left between them. The CDR3 reads CASSDRQPGQTQYF. Written as DNA, the CDR3 is TGTGCCAGCAGTGATAGACAGCCTGGGCAGACCCAGTACTTC.

This clonotype has a count of ten or more. In DNA, the CDR3 is TGTGCCACCAGCAGAGGGTTAATGGACCAGGTCCAGCATTTT. Amino acid sequence: CATSRGLMDQVQHF. The rearrangement links TRBV15 to TRBJ1-5; D unclear. This CDR3 comprises 14 residues. The germline V and J ends were trimmed by 1 base and 12 bases, with 16 bases remaining between them. The germline CDR1 and CDR2 sequences are LNHNV and YYDKDF (reference sequence).

This clonotype was seen at least ten times. This chain connects TRBV7-9 to TRBJ2-7; D gene ambiguous. The CDR3 runs to 15 residues. V dropped 5 bases and J dropped 2 bases, with 16 bases sitting between them. Germline assignment: CDR1 SEHNR and CDR2 FQNEAQ (reference sequence). The CDR3 DNA sequence: TGTGCCAGCAGCCAAGCTCGGGCGGTTACCTACGAGCAGTACTTC. It codes for CASSQARAVTYEQYF.

This clonotype was seen at least ten times. The V call is TRBV7-9, the J call TRBJ1-2, with TRBD1 matching over 9 bases. With V trimmed by 5 bases and J by 2 bases, 12 bases remained unmatched. The germline gives CDR1 SEHNR, CDR2 FQNEAQ (reference sequence). This CDR3 has 17 residues. DNA for the CDR3: TGTGCCAGCAGCCGCCAACCTACAGGGGGCGAAAACTATGGCTACACCTTC. It yields the protein CASSRQPTGGENYGYTF.

This clonotype was seen ten or more times. J is TRBJ2-5 and V is TRBV2; no reliable D call. Trimming shortened V by 5 bases and J by 5 bases, and 12 bases separated the two germline ends. The V gene's germline CDR1 is SNHLY and CDR2 FYNNEI. The CDR3 is 13 amino acids. In nucleotides, the CDR3 is TGTGCCAGCAGTTCAACGGTGTTGGAGACCCAGTACTTC. This gives the protein CASSSTVLETQYF.

There are many counts of this clonotype. J is TRBJ2-3 and V is TRBV4-2; TRBD2 agrees at 9 bases. The CDR3 runs 16 residues. Per the germline V gene, CDR1 is LGHNA and CDR2 is YNFKEQ. V was clipped by 0 bases and J by 4 bases; unmatched bases: 5. The chain's CDR3 is CASSQEILAGSDTQYF. The CDR3 nucleotides read TGTGCCAGCAGCCAAGAAATCCTAGCGGGGTCAGATACGCAGTATTTT.

In its sample, this clonotype was seen a few times. A single base separates this from a much larger clone, so it may be a read error. The chain is built from TRBV7-2 and TRBJ2-2; D not resolved. Germline CDR1 SGHTA, CDR2 FQGNSA. This CDR3 has 14 amino acids. Between the trimmed V and J ends, which lost 11 bases and 0 bases, there was a span of 13 bases. The CDR3 bases are TGTGCCGGCCGGGCACTGGCGAACACCGGGGAGCTGTTTTTT. Translated: CAGRALANTGELFF.

Remarks on this clonotype: This may come from a read error, since a much larger clone is one base off. The chain links TRBV20-1 to TRBJ1-1; TRBD1 aligns across 7 bases. This CDR3 is 13 amino acids long. J lost 12 bases, V lost 3 bases, and 13 bases had no gene match. Germline V CDR1 and CDR2: DFQATT, SNEGSKA (reference sequence). This CDR3 reads CSARAPTGIGSFF. CDR3 nucleotides: TGCAGTGCTAGGGCTCCGACAGGGATTGGATCTTTCTTT.

This clonotype was seen many times. The V call is TRBV12-3 or TRBV12-4, the J call TRBJ2-6, with D uncertain. CDR3 length: 14 amino acids. V was shortened by 6 bases and J by 3 bases, with 9 bases between the two germline ends. CDR3 nucleotide sequence: TGTGCCAGCAGACCCCGCCGTGGGGCCAACGTCCTGACTTTC. Encoded protein: CASRPRRGANVLTF.

The chain has TRBV29-1 and TRBJ2-7; 7 bases align to TRBD2. The CDR3 is 11 amino acids. J was trimmed by 7 bases and V by 7 bases; bases with no gene match: 7. The germline V gene encodes CDR1 SQVTM and CDR2 ANQGSEA. The CDR3 reads CSAILGGEQYF. The CDR3 region has the DNA TGCAGCGCTATACTCGGGGGGGAGCAGTACTTC.

The table lists this clonotype with many counts. The chain has TRBV7-2 and TRBJ1-1; D is possibly TRBD1 (5 bases). Germline V lookup: CDR1 SGHTA, CDR2 FQGNSA. The ends were cut back, 3 bases at V and 3 bases at J, with 8 bases in the middle. This CDR3 contains 13 residues. The CDR3 loop is CASSFFRDTEAFF. DNA for the CDR3: TGTGCCAGCAGCTTCTTCAGGGACACTGAAGCTTTCTTT.

This clonotype was picked up a small number of times. With a much larger clone just one base away, this may be a read error. This CDR3 reads CASSSVNRNYGYTF. The CDR3 DNA follows: TGTGCCAGCAGTTCCGTAAACAGAAACTATGGCTACACCTTC. The chain has TRBV12-3 or TRBV12-4 and TRBJ1-2; D is unresolved. This CDR3 is built from 14 residues. V dropped 4 bases and J dropped 2 bases, with 11 bases sitting between them.